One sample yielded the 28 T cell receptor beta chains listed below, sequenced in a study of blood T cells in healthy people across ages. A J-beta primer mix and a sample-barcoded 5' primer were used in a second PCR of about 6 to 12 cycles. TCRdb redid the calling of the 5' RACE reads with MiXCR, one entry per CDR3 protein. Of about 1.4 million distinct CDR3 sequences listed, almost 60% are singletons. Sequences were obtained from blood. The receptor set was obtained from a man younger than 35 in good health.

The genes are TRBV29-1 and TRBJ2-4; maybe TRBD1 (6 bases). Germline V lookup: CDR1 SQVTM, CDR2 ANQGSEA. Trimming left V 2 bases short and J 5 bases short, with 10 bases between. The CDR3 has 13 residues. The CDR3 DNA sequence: TGCAGCGTTGAAAGGGACACGGAAAACATTCAGTACTTC. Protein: CSVERDTENIQYF.

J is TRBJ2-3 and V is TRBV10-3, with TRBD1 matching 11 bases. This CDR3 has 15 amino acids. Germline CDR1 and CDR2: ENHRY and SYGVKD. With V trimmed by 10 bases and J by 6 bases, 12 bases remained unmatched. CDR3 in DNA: TGTGCCACTCGGACAGGGGGCCTTTTGGGGGATACGCAGTATTTT. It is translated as CATRTGGLLGDTQYF.

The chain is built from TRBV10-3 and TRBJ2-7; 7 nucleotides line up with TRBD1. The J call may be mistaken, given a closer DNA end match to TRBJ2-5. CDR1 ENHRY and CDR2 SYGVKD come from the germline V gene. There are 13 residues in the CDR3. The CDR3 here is CAARGTEQETQYF. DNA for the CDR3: TGTGCCGCCCGTGGGACAGAACAAGAGACCCAGTACTTC.

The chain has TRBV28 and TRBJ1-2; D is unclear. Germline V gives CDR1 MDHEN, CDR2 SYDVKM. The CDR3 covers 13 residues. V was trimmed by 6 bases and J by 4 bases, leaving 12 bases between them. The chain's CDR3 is CASSSVGRYGYTF. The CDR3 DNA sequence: TGTGCCAGCAGCTCCGTGGGTCGCTATGGCTACACCTTC.

The CDR3 DNA reads TGTGCCAGCAGCTCACACGACCCACCAGGCCTCTATGGCTACACCTTC. It encodes CASSSHDPPGLYGYTF. The rearrangement joins TRBV7-8 to TRBJ1-2; D not resolved. The CDR3 totals 16 residues. The germline V and J ends were trimmed by 4 bases and 4 bases, with 19 bases remaining between them. Germline V CDR1 and CDR2: SGHVS, FQNEAQ.

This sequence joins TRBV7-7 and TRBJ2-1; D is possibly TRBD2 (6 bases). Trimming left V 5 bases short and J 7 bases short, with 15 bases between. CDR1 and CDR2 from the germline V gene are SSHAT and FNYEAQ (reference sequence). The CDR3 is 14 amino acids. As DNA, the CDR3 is TGTGCCAGCAGCGAAGCGGGCTACAATAATGAGCAGTTCTTC. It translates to CASSEAGYNNEQFF.

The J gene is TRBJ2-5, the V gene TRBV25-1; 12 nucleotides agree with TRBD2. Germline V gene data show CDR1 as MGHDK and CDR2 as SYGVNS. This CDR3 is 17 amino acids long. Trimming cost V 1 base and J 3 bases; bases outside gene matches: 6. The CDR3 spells CASSEWRLAGDKETQYF. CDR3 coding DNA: TGTGCCAGCAGTGAATGGAGACTAGCGGGGGATAAAGAGACCCAGTACTTC.

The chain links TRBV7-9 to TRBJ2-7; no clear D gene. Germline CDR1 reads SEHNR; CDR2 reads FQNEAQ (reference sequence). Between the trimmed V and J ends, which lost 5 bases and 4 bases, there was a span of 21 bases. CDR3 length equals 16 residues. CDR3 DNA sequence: TGTGCCAGCAGCCCCCCAATGAGCAAGTCAAGTTACGAGCAGTACTTC. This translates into CASSPPMSKSSYEQYF.

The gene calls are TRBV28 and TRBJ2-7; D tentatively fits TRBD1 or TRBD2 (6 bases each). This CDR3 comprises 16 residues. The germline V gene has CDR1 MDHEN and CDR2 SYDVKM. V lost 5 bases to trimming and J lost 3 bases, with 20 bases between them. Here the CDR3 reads CASSPKVGGLIYEQYF. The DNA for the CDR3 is TGTGCCAGCAGTCCCAAGGTCGGGGGCCTTATCTACGAGCAGTACTTC.

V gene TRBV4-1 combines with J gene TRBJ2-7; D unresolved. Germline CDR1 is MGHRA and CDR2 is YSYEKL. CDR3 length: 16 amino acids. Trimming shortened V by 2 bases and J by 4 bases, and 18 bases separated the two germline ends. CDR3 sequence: CASSQPTFGRTYEQYF. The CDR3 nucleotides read TGCGCCAGCAGCCAACCAACTTTCGGTAGGACGTACGAGCAGTACTTC.

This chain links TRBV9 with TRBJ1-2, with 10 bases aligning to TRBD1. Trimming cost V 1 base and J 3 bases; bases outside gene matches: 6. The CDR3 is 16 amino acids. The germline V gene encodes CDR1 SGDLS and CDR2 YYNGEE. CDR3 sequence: CASSVWDRGLDYGYTF. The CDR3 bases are TGTGCCAGCAGCGTATGGGACAGGGGTCTAGACTATGGCTACACCTTC.

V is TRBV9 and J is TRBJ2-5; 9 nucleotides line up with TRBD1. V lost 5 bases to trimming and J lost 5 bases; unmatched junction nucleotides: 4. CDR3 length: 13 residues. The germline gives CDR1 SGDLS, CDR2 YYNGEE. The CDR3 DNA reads TGTGCCAGCAGTGCTGGGACAGGGGAGACCCAGTACTTC. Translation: CASSAGTGETQYF.

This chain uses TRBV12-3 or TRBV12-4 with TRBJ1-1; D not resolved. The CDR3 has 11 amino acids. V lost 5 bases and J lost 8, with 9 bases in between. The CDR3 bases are TGTGCCAGCAGTAACTCATGGGAAGCTTTCTTT. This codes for CASSNSWEAFF.

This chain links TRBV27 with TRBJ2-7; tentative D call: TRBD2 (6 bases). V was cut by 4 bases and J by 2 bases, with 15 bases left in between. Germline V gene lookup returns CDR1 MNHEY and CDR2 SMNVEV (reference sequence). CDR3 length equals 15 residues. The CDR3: CASSYRDLLPYEQYF. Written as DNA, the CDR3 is TGTGCCAGCAGTTATCGGGACTTACTACCCTACGAGCAGTACTTC.

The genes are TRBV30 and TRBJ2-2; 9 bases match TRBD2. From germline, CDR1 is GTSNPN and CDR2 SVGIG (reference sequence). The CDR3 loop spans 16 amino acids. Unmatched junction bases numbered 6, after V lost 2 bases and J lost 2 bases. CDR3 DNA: TGTGCCTGGAGTTCAACGGGACTAGCCAACACCGGGGAGCTGTTTTTT. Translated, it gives CAWSSTGLANTGELFF.

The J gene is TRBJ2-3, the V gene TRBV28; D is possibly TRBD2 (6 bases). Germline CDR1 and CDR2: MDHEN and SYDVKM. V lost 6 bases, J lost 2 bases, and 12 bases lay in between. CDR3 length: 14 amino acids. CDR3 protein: CASRYSGPTDTQYF. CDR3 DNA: TGTGCCAGCAGGTATAGCGGTCCCACAGATACGCAGTATTTT. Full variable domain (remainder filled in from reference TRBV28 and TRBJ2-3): DVKVTQSSRYLVKRTGEKVFLECVQDMDHENMFWYRQDPGLGLRLIYFSYDVKMKEKGDIPEGYSVSREKKERFSLILESASTNQTSMYLCASRYSGPTDTQYFGPGTRLTVL.

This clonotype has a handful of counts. In nucleotides, the CDR3 is TGCGCCAGCAGCCAAGATGCGGGGGGGTCCTACAATGAGCAGTTCTTC. It yields the protein CASSQDAGGSYNEQFF. The chain employs TRBV4-3 and TRBJ2-1, with TRBD2 matching 9 bases. Per the germline V gene, CDR1 is LGHNA and CDR2 is YSLEER. The CDR3 length is 16 residues. Trimming at V came to 0 bases and at J to 1 base, leaving 1 base not matched to a gene.

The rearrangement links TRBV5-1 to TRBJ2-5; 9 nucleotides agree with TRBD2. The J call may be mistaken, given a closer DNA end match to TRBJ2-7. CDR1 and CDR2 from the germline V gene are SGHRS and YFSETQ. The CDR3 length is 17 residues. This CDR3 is CASSLPLSSGASYEQYF. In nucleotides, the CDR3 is TGCGCCAGCAGCTTGCCCCTCTCTAGCGGGGCCTCCTACGAGCAGTACTTC.

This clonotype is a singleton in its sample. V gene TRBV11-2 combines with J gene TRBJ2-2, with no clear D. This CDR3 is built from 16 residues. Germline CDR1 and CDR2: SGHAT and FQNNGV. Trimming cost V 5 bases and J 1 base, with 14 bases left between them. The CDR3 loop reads CASSRFGRLNTGELFF. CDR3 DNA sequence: TGTGCCAGCAGCCGCTTTGGACGGCTGAACACCGGGGAGCTGTTTTTT.

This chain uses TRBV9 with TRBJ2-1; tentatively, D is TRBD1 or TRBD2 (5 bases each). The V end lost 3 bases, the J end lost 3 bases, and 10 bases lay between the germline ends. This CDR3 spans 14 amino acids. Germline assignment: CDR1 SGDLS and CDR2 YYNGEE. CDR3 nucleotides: TGTGCCAGCAGCGCCGGGACCAACTACAATGAGCAGTTCTTC. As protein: CASSAGTNYNEQFF.

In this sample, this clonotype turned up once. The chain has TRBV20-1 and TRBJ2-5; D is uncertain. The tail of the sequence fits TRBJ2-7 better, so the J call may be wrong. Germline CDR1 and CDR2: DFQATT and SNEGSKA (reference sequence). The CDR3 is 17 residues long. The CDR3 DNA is TGCAGTGCTAGAGTCAGAGGCTCTCCCAGCGACCGTTACGAGCAGTACTTC. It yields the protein CSARVRGSPSDRYEQYF.

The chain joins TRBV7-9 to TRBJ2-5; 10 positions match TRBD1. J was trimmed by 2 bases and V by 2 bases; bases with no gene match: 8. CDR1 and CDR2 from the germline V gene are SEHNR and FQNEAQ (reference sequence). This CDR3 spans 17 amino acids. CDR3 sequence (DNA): TGTGCCAGCAGCTTAAGGATCGGGACAGGGGATCAAGAGACCCAGTACTTC. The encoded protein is CASSLRIGTGDQETQYF.

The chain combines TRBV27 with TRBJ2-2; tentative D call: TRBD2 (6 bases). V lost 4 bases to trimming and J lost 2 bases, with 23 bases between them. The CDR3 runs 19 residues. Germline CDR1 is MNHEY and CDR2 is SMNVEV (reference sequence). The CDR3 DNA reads TGTGCCAGCAGTTCCCGGGTTAGCGGAGTGAACACAAACACCGGGGAGCTGTTTTTT. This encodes CASSSRVSGVNTNTGELFF.

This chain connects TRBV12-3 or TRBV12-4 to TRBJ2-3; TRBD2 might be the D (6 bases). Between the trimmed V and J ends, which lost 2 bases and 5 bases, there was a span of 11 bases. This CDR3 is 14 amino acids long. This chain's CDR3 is CASSLFGGRDTQYF. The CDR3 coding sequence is TGTGCCAGCAGTTTATTCGGGGGACGAGATACGCAGTATTTT.

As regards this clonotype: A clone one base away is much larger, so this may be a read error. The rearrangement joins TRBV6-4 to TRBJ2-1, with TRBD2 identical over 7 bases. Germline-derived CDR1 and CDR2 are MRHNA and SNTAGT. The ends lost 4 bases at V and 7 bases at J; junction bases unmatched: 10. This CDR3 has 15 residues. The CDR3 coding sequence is TGTGCCAGCAGTGGGACTAGAGGGAGTTCGAATGAGCAGTTCTTC. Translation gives CASSGTRGSSNEQFF.

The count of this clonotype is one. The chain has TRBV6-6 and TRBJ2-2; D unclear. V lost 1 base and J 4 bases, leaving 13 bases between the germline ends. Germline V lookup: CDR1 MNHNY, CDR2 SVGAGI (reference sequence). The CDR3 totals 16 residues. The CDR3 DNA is TGTGCCAGCAGTTACTTGGGCAATGGGGTCACCGGGGAGCTGTTTTTT. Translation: CASSYLGNGVTGELFF.

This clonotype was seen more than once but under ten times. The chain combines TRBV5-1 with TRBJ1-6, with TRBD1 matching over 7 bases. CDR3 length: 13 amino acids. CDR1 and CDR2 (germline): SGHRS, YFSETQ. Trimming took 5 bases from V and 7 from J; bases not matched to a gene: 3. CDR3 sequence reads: CASRNRGNSPLHF. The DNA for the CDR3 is TGCGCCAGCAGAAACAGGGGAAATTCACCCCTCCACTTT.

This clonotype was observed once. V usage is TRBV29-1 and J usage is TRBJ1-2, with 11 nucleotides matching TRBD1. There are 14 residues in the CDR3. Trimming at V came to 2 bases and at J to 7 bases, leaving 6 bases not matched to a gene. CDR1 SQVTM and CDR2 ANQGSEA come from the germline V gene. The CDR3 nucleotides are TGCAGCGTTGAATTACAGGGACAGGGGGGTGGCTACACCTTC. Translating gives CSVELQGQGGGYTF.